This TCR beta chain was recovered during a study of blood T cell repertoires in COVID-19. On the study more broadly: Researchers got acute and convalescent COVID-19 samples from the United States, Italy and Spain. T cells, B-cell-depleted T cells, or PBMCs provided the cDNA or gDNA that served as material.

The germline V gene has CDR1 LNHDA and CDR2 SQIVND (reference sequence). The CDR3 runs to 14 residues. Trimming cost V 5 bases and J 5 bases, with 13 bases left between them. Under the authors' procedure: Amplified reference gene primers provided the basis for estimating nucleated cell counts. Sequencing used immunoSEQ multiplex PCR; TCRdb keeps in-frame clones, though not all of them. V, J and clone size were drawn from that table, and D and trimming were deduced from the DNA. The profile shows just over 95,000 clones, 75% to 85% of them singletons. The origin of this receptor is a man aged 55-75 years with acute or convalescent COVID-19. Material: peripheral blood. The chain uses TRBV19 and TRBJ2-4, with D possibly being TRBD2 (5 bases). For the CDR3, the DNA is TGTGCCAGTAGTCCCGGAGGAGCAGAAAACATTCAGTACTTC. It codes for CASSPGGAENIQYF.